The clone carrying this T cell receptor (beta chain) was seen only once. Its antigen is as yet unknown. Trimming shortened V by 10 bases and J by 8 bases, and 12 bases separated the two germline ends. Per the germline V gene, CDR1 is ENHRY and CDR2 is SYGVKD. The CDR3 totals 11 residues. The repertoire was sequenced with immunoSEQ multiplex PCR; TCRdb's copy has only in-frame clones and lacks some. The sample carries 94,000 or so clones, about 79% recorded once. The sample originates from a study of radiation and T cells in renal cell carcinoma. Study findings and constraints: In blood, top tumor clones expanded by 2 weeks, shrinking by 4.

Documented time point: baseline pretreatment blood. Stated treatment: 15 Gy SBRT to primary tumor, nephrectomy 4 weeks later. The patient's renal cell carcinoma had clear cell pathology. This TCR came from a man aged 55-75 years with renal cell carcinoma. This material consisted of blood, taken from a patient whose treatment included radiotherapy and nephrectomy. V usage is TRBV10-3 and J usage is TRBJ2-1; D gene uncertain. The CDR3 nucleotides are TGTGCCACCGCCGCCCGAGATGAGCAGTTCTTC. It is translated as CATAARDEQFF.